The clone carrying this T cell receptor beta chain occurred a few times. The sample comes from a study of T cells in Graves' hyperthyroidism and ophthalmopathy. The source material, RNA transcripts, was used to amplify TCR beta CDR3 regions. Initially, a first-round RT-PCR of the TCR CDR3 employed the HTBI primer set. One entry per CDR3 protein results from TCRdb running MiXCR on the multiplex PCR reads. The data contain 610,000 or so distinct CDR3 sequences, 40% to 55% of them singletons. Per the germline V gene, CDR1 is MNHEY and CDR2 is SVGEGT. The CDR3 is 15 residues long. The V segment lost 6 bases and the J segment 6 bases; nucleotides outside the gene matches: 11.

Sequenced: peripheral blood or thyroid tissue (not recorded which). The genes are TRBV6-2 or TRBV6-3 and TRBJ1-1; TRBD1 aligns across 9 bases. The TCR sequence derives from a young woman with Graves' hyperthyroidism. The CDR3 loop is CASSDTGTGFSEAFF. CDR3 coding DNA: TGTGCCAGCAGCGACACCGGGACAGGGTTCTCTGAAGCTTTCTTT.